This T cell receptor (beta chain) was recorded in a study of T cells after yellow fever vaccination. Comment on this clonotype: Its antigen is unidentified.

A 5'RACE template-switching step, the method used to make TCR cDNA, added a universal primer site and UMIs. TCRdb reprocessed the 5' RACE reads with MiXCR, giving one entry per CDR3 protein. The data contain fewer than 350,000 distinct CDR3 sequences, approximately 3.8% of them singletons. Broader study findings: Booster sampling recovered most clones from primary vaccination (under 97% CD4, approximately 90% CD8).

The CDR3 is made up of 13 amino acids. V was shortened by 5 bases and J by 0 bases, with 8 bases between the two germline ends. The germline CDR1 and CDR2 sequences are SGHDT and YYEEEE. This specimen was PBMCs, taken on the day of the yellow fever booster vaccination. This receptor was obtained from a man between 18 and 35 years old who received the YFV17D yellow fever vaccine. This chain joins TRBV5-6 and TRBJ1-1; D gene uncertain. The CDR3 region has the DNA TGTGCCAGCAGGGATGGGGTGAACACTGAAGCTTTCTTT. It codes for CASRDGVNTEAFF.